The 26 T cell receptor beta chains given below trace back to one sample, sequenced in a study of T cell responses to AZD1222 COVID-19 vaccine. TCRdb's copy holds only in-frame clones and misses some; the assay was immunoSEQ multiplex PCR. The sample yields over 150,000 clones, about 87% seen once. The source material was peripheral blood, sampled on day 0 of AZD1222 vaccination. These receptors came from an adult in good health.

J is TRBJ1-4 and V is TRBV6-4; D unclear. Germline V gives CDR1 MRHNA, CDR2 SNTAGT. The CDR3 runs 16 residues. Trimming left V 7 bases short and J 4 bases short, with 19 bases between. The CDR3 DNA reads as TGTGCCAGCACCCAAACCCTGCACCTTAATAATGAAAAACTGTTTTTT. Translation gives CASTQTLHLNNEKLFF.

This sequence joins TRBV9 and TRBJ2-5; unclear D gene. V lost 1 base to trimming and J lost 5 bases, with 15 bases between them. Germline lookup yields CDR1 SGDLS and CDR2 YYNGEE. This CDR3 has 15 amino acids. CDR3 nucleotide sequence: TGTGCCAGCAGCGTATTGGGGTCTGCCCAGGAGACCCAGTACTTC. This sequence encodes CASSVLGSAQETQYF. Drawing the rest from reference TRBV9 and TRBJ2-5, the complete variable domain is DSGVTQTPKHLITATGQRVTLRCSPRSGDLSVYWYQQSLDQGLQFLIQYYNGEERAKGNILERFSAQQFPDLHSELNLSSLELGDSALYFCASSVLGSAQETQYFGPGTRLLVL.

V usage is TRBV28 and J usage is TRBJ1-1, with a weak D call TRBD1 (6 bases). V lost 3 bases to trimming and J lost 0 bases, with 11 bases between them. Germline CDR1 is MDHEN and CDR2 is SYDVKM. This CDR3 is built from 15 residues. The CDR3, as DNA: TGTGCCAGCAGTTTCCTGACAGGTATGAACACTGAAGCTTTCTTT. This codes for CASSFLTGMNTEAFF.

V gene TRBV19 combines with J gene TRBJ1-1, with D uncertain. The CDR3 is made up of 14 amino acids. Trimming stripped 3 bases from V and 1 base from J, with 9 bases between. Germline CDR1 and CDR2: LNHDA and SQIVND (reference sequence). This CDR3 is CASSIKERNTEAFF. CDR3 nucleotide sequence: TGTGCCAGTAGTATTAAGGAGCGGAACACTGAAGCTTTCTTT.

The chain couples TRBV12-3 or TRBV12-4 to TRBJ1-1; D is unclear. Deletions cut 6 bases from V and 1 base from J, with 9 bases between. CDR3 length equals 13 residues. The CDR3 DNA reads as TGTGCCAGCAGCCCTTACAAGAACACTGAAGCTTTCTTT. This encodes CASSPYKNTEAFF.

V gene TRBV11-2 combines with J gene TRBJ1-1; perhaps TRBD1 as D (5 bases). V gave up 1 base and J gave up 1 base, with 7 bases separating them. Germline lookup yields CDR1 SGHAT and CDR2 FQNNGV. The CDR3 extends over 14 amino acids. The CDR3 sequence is CASSLVRENTEAFF. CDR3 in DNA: TGTGCCAGCAGCTTAGTCAGGGAGAACACTGAAGCTTTCTTT.

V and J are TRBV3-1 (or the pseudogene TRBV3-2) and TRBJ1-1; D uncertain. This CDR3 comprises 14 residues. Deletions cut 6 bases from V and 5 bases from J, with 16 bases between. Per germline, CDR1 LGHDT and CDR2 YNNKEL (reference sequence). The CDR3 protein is CASRPGGRETEAFF. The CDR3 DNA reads TGTGCCAGCAGGCCGGGAGGTCGGGAGACTGAAGCTTTCTTT.

The chain's CDR3 is CASSQEGRDGSPLHF. The CDR3 DNA reads as TGTGCCAGCAGCCAAGAAGGGAGGGACGGTTCACCCCTCCACTTT. The J gene is TRBJ1-6, the V gene TRBV5-4, with D tentatively TRBD1 (5 bases). Trimming removed 4 bases from V and 9 bases from J, with 17 bases in between. The CDR3 spans 15 residues. Germline V gene data show CDR1 as SGHNT and CDR2 as YYREEE (reference sequence).

The CDR3 loop reads CASSSTGGINQPQHF. The CDR3 bases are TGTGCCAGCAGTTCGACAGGGGGAATCAATCAGCCCCAGCATTTT. The chain has TRBV28 and TRBJ1-5; 9 nucleotides align to TRBD1. V shed 4 bases and J 3 bases; nucleotides not matched to a gene: 4. Per germline, CDR1 MDHEN and CDR2 SYDVKM. This CDR3 has 15 amino acids.

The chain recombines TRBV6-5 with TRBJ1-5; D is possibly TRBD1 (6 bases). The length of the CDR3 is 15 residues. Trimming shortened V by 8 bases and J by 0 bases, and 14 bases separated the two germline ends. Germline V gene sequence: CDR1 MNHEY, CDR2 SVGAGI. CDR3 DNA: TGTGCCAGCGGGGGACAATCCCATAGCAATCAGCCCCAGCATTTT. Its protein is CASGGQSHSNQPQHF.

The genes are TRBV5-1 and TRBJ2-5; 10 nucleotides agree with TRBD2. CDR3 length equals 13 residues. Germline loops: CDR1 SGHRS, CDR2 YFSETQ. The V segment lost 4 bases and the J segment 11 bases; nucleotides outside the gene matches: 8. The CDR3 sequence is CASSPSGGQAQYF. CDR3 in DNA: TGCGCCAGCAGCCCTAGCGGGGGCCAGGCGCAGTACTTC.

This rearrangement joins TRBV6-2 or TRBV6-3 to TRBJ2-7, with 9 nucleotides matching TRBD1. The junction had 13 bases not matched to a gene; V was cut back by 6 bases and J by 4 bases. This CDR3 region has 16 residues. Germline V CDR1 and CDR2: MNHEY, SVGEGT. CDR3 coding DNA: TGTGCCAGCAGCCCTACCGGGACAGGGTCATCGTACGAGCAGTACTTC. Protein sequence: CASSPTGTGSSYEQYF.

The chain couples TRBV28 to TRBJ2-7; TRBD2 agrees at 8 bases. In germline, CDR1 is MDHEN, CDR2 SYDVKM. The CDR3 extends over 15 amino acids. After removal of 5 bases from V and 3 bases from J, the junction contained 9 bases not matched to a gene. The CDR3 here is CASSGHGGAVYEQYF. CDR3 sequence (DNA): TGTGCCAGCAGTGGACACGGGGGGGCCGTCTACGAGCAGTACTTC.

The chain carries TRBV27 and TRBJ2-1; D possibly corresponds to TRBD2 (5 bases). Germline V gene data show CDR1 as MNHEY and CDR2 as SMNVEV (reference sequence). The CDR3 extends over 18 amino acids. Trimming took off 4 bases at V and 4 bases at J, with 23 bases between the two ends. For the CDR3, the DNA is TGTGCCAGCAGTTACCTCCCCTCCACTAGTACGACATACAATGAGCAGTTCTTC. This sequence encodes CASSYLPSTSTTYNEQFF.

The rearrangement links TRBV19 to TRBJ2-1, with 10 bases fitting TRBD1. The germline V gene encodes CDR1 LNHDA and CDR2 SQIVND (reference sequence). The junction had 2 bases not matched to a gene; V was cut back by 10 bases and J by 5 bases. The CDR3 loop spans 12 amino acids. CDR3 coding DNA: TGTGCCACCGGGACAGGGGACAATGAGCAGTTCTTC. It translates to CATGTGDNEQFF.

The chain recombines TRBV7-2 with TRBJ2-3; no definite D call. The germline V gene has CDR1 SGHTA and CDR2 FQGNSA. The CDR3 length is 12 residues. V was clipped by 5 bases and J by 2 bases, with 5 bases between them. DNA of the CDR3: TGTGCCAGCAGCCTCCCCACAGATACGCAGTATTTT. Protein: CASSLPTDTQYF.

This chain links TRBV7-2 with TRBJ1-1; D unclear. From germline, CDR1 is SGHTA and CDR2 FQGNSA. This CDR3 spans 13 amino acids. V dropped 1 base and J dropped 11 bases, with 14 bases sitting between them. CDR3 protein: CASSLVSGSKAFF. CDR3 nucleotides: TGTGCCAGCAGCTTAGTATCCGGGTCAAAGGCTTTCTTT.

The CDR3 sequence: CASSQSGYEDEQFF. CDR3 DNA: TGTGCCAGCAGCCAAAGTGGGTACGAGGATGAGCAGTTCTTC. The V gene is TRBV4-2, the J gene TRBJ2-1, with unresolved D. The length of the CDR3 is 14 residues. Germline CDR1 reads LGHNA; CDR2 reads YNFKEQ. The V and J ends lost 2 bases and 8 bases respectively, with 13 bases between them.

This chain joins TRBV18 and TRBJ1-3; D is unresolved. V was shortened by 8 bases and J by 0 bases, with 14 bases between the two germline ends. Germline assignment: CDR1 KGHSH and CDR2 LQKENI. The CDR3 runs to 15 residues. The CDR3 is CASHPTGYSGNTIYF. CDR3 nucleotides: TGTGCCAGCCATCCGACGGGATACTCTGGAAACACCATATATTTT.

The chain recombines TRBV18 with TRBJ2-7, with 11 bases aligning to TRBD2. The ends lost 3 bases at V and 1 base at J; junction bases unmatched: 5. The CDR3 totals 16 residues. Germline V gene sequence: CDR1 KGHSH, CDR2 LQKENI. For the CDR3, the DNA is TGTGCCAGCTCACCTACTAGCGGGGGAACATCCTACGAGCAGTACTTC. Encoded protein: CASSPTSGGTSYEQYF.

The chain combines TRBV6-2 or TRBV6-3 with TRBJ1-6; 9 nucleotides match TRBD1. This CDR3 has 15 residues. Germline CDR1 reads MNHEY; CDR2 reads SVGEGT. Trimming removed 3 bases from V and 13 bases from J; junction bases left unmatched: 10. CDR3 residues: CASSYPGTGTFPLHF. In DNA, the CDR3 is TGTGCCAGCAGTTATCCCGGGACAGGGACTTTTCCCCTCCACTTT.

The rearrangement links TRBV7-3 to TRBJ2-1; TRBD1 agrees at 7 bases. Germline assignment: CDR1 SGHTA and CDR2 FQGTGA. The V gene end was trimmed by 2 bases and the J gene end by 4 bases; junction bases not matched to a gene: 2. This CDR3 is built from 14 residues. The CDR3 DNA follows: TGTGCCAGCAGCTTAGGACAGGAGTACAATGAGCAGTTCTTC. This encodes CASSLGQEYNEQFF.

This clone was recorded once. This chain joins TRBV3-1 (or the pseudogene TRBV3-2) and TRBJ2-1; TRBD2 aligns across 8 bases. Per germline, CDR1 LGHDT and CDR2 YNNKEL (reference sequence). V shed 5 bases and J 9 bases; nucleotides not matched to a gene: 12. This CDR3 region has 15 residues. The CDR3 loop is CASSAANGGAGEQFF. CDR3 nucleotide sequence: TGTGCCAGCAGCGCAGCGAACGGGGGGGCCGGTGAGCAGTTCTTC.

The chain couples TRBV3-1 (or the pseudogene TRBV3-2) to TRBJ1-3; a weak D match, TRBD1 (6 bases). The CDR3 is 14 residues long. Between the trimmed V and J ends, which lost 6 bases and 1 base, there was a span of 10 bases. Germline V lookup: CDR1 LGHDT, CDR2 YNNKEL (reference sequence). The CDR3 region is CASRYRESGNTIYF. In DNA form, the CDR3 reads TGTGCCAGCAGATACAGGGAATCTGGAAACACCATATATTTT.

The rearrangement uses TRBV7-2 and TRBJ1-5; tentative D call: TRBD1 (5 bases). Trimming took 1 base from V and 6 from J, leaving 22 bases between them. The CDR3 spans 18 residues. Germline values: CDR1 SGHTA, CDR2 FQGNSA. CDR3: CASSLDVRGRPGGQPQHF. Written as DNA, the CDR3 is TGTGCCAGCAGCTTAGATGTGAGGGGTCGCCCCGGAGGTCAGCCCCAGCATTTT.

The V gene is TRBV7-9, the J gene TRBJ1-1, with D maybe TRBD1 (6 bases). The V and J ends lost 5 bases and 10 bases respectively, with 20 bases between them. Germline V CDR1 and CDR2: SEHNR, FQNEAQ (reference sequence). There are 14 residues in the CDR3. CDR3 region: CASSLNFYRDPAFF. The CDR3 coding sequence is TGTGCCAGCAGCCTCAATTTTTACAGGGATCCAGCTTTCTTT.